Below, 8 T cell receptor beta chains from the same sample are listed, as sequenced in a study of metastatic and nonmetastatic thyroid tumors. Before thyroid surgery, none of the patients had received any treatment. TCRdb reprocessed the PCR reads via MiXCR. Of about 19,000 clones in the sample, over 20% were seen once. Sequenced material: tumor tissue. The receptor set was obtained from a male donor with papillary thyroid cancer or a benign thyroid nodule (not recorded which). Some clones in this sample may be carry-over from other donors' samples.

This clone came up many times. The genes are TRBV18 and TRBJ2-1; perhaps TRBD2 as D (5 bases). Deletions cut 6 bases from V and 2 bases from J, with 17 bases between. The CDR3 sequence is 16 residues long. Germline lookup yields CDR1 KGHSH and CDR2 LQKENI. DNA for the CDR3: TGTGCCAGCTCCCGGCAAGGACTGGCCACCTACAATGAGCAGTTCTTC. This encodes CASSRQGLATYNEQFF.

At least ten counts were recorded for this clone. The chain is built from TRBV19 and TRBJ2-7, with a weak D call TRBD2 (5 bases). CDR1 is LNHDA, CDR2 SQIVND, per germline (reference sequence). This CDR3 comprises 14 residues. V lost 5 bases and J lost 3, with 14 bases in between. CDR3 loop: CASSLRAGFYEQYF. For the CDR3, the DNA is TGTGCCAGTAGTCTCCGGGCGGGCTTCTACGAGCAGTACTTC.

This clone occurred a few times. One end of the junction is discordant with germline, which a read error may explain. J is TRBJ2-5 and V is TRBV6-1, with 8 bases identical to TRBD1. The CDR3 is 15 residues long. Per the germline V gene, CDR1 is MNHNS and CDR2 is SASEGT. The CDR3 DNA sequence: TGTGTCAGCAGTGTTTACGGACAGGGTGGGGAGACCCAGTACTTC. Translating it yields CVSSVYGQGGETQYF.

In its sample, this clone was seen many times. The chain joins TRBV7-9 to TRBJ2-1; 8 bases align to TRBD2. The J segment lost 4 bases and the V segment lost 2 bases, leaving 10 bases of the junction unmatched. Germline V gives CDR1 SEHNR, CDR2 FQNEAQ (reference sequence). The CDR3 length is 17 residues. The CDR3 DNA is TGTGCCAGCAGCTTATCGGATACGGGAGGGGCTTACAATGAGCAGTTCTTC. It translates to CASSLSDTGGAYNEQFF.

This clone was seen many times. The gene calls are TRBV7-9 and TRBJ2-7; no reliable D call. This CDR3 comprises 15 residues. Germline V gene lookup returns CDR1 SEHNR and CDR2 FQNEAQ (reference sequence). Trimming removed 3 bases from V and 0 bases from J, with 12 bases in between. For the CDR3, the DNA is TGTGCCAGCAGCTTGGCCTGGGGTGCCTCCTACGAGCAGTACTTC. It yields the protein CASSLAWGASYEQYF.

This chain joins TRBV6-2 or TRBV6-3 and TRBJ2-3; D unclear. V was clipped by 2 bases and J by 0 bases, with 9 bases between them. Germline V gene sequence: CDR1 MNHEY, CDR2 SVGEGT. CDR3 length equals 15 residues. Written as DNA, the CDR3 is TGTGCCAGCAGTTACCTAGGCACTAGCACAGATACGCAGTATTTT. Protein sequence: CASSYLGTSTDTQYF.

The sample holds a few counts of this clone. This chain joins TRBV2 and TRBJ2-7; D gene ambiguous. Germline lookup yields CDR1 SNHLY and CDR2 FYNNEI. The CDR3 covers 14 residues. V dropped 2 bases and J dropped 0 bases, with 8 bases sitting between them. CDR3 bases: TGTGCCAGCAGTGAACCCCCGAGCTCCTACGAGCAGTACTTC. It specifies CASSEPPSSYEQYF.

This clone was seen at least ten times. The CDR3 region has the DNA TGTGCCACTATCCCGGGACTAGGGTTCGGTGAGCAGTTCTTC. It is translated as CATIPGLGFGEQFF. This rearrangement joins TRBV2 to TRBJ2-1; 8 nucleotides line up with TRBD2. Looked up from germline, CDR1 is SNHLY and CDR2 is FYNNEI. Trimming cost V 10 bases and J 9 bases; bases outside gene matches: 14. The CDR3 has 14 residues.